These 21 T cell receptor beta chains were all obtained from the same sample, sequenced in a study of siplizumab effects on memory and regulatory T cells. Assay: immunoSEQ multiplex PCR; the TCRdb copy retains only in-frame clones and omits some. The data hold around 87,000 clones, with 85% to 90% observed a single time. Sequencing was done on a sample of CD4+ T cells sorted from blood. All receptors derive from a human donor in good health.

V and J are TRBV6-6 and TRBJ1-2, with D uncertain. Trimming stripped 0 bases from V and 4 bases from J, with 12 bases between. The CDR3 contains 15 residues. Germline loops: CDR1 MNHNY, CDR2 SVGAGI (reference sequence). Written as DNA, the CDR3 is TGTGCCAGCAGTTACTCGACAACACCAGGCTATGGCTACACCTTC. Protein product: CASSYSTTPGYGYTF.

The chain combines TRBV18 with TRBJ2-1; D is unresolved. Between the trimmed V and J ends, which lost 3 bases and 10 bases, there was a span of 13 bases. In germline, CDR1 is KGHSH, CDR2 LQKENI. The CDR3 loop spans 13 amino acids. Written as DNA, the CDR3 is TGTGCCAGCTCACCGAAAGGACGGAGCGAGCAGTTCTTC. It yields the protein CASSPKGRSEQFF.

The DNA for the CDR3 is TGTGCCAGCTCACCACGACCAGCTAGCGGGAGCACGGGTGAGCAGTTCTTC. It specifies CASSPRPASGSTGEQFF. J is TRBJ2-1 and V is TRBV18; 10 nucleotides agree with TRBD2. Germline values: CDR1 KGHSH, CDR2 LQKENI. V lost 1 base, J lost 9 bases, and 12 bases stayed unmatched. This CDR3 is 17 amino acids long.

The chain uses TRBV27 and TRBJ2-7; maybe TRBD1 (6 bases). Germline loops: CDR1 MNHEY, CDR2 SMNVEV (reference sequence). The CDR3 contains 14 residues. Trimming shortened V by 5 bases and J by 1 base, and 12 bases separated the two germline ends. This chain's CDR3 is CASSRQGFSYEQYF. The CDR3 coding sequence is TGTGCCAGCAGTAGGCAGGGGTTTTCCTACGAGCAGTACTTC.

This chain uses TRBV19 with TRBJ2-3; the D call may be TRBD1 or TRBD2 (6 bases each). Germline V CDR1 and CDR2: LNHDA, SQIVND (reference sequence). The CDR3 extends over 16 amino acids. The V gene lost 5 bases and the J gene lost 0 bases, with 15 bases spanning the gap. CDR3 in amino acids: CASSYGGLTSTDTQYF. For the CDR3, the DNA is TGTGCCAGTAGTTATGGGGGGCTGACTAGCACAGATACGCAGTATTTT.

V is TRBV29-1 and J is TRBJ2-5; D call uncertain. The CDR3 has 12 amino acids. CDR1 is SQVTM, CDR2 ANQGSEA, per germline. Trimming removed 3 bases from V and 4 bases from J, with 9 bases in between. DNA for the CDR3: TGCAGCGTTGATTCTGGGCCAGAGACCCAGTACTTC. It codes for CSVDSGPETQYF.

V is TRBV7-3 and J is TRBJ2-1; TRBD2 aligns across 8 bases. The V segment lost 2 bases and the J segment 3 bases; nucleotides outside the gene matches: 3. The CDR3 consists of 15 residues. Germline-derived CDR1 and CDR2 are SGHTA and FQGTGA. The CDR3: CASSLAGGYYNEQFF. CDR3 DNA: TGTGCCAGCAGCTTAGCGGGAGGTTACTACAATGAGCAGTTCTTC. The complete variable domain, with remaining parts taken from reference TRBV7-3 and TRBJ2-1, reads GAGVSQTPSNKVTEKGKYVELRCDPISGHTALYWYRQSLGQGPEFLIYFQGTGAADDSGLPNDRFFAVRPEGSVSTLKIQRTERGDSAVYLCASSLAGGYYNEQFFGPGTRLTVL.

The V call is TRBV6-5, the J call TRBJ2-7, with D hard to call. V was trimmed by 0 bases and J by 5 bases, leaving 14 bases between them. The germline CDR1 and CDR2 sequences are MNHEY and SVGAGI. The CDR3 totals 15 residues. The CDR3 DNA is TGTGCCAGCAGTTACTCGAAAAGACACCCCAACGAGCAGTACTTC. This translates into CASSYSKRHPNEQYF.

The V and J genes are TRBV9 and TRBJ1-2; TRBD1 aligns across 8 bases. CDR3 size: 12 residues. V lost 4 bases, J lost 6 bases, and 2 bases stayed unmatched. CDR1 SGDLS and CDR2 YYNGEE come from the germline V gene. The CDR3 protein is CASSLDRDGYTF. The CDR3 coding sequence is TGTGCCAGCAGCCTGGACAGGGATGGCTACACCTTC.

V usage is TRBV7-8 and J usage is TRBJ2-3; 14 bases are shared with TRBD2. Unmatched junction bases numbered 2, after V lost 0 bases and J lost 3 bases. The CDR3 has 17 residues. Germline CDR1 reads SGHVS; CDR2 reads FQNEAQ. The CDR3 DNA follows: TGTGCCAGCAGCTTAGCTGGGACTAGCGGGAGAACAGATACGCAGTATTTT. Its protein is CASSLAGTSGRTDTQYF.

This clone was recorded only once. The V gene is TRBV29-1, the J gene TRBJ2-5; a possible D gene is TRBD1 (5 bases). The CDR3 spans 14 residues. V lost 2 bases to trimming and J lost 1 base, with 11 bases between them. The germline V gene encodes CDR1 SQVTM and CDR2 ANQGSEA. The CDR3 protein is CSVEKSGFQETQYF. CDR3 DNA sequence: TGCAGCGTTGAAAAGTCAGGGTTCCAAGAGACCCAGTACTTC. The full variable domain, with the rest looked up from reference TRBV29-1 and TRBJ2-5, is SAVISQKPSRDICQRGTSLTIQCQVDSQVTMMFWYRQQPGQSLTLIATANQGSEATYESGFVIDKFPISRPNLTFSTLTVSNMSPEDSSIYLCSVEKSGFQETQYFGPGTRLLVL.

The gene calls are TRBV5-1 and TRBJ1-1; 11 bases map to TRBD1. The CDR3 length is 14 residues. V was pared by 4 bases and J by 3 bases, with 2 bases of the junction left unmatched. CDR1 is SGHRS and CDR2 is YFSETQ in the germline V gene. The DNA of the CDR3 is TGCGCCAGCAGCGGGACAGGGGGGCACACTGAAGCTTTCTTT. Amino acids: CASSGTGGHTEAFF. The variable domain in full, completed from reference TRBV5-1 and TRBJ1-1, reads KAGVTQTPRYLIKTRGQQVTLSCSPISGHRSVSWYQQTPGQGLQFLFEYFSETQRNKGNFPGRFSGRQFSNSRSEMNVSTLELGDSALYLCASSGTGGHTEAFFGQGTRLTVV.

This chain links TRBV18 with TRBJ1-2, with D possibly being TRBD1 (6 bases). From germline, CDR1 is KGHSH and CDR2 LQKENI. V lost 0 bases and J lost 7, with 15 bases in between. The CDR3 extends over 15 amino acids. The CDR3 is CASSPPGTRRVGYTF. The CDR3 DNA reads TGTGCCAGCTCACCACCTGGGACAAGGAGGGTTGGCTACACCTTC.

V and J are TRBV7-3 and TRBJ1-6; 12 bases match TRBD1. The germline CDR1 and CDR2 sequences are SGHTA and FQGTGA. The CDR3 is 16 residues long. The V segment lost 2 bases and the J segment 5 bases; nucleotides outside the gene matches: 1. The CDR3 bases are TGTGCCAGCAGCTTAGGGACAGGGGGCGATAATTCACCCCTCCACTTT. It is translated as CASSLGTGGDNSPLHF.

In nucleotides, the CDR3 is TGTGCTGGGGCAGAGACCGGGCAAGAGACCCAGTACTTC. Protein product: CAGAETGQETQYF. The chain has TRBV12-5 and TRBJ2-5; TRBD1 might be the D (5 bases). The CDR3 extends over 13 amino acids. Per the germline V gene, CDR1 is LGHNT and CDR2 is FRNRAP. V was pared by 11 bases and J by 2 bases, with 15 bases between.

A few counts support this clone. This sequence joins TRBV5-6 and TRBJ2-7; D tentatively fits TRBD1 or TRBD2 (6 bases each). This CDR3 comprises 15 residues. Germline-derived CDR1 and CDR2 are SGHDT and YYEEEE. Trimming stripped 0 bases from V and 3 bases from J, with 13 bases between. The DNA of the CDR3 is TGTGCCAGCAGCTTGGGAGGGGGGACTGACTACGAGCAGTACTTC. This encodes CASSLGGGTDYEQYF.

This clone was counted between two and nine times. CDR3 nucleotides: TGTGCCAGCAGCTTGCGGGACCCGCCCTACGAGCAGTACTTC. Its translation is CASSLRDPPYEQYF. This sequence joins TRBV5-6 and TRBJ2-7; the D gene could be TRBD1 or TRBD2 (5 bases each). V was pared by 1 base and J by 2 bases, with 10 bases between. The CDR3 is made up of 14 amino acids. Germline CDR1 and CDR2: SGHDT and YYEEEE.

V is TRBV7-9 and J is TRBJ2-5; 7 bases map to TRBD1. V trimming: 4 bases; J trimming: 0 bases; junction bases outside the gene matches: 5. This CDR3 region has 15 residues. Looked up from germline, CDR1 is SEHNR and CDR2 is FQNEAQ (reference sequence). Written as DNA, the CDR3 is TGTGCCAGCAGCTCGGGACAGCCCTACCAAGAGACCCAGTACTTC. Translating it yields CASSSGQPYQETQYF.

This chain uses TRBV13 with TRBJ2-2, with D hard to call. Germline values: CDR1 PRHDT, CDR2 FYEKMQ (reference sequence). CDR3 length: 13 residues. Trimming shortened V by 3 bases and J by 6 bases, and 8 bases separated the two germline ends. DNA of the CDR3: TGTGCCAGCAGCTTTTCCCGTTCCGGGGAGCTGTTTTTT. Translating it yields CASSFSRSGELFF. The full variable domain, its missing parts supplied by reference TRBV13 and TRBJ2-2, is AAGVIQSPRHLIKEKRETATLKCYPIPRHDTVYWYQQGPGQDPQFLISFYEKMQSDKGSIPDRFSAQQFSDYHSELNMSSLELGDSALYFCASSFSRSGELFFGEGSRLTVL.

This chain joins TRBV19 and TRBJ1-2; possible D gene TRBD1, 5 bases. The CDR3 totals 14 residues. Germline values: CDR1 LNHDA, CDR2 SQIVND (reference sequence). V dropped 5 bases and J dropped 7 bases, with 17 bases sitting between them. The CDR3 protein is CASSAFSGIPGYTF. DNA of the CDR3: TGTGCCAGTAGTGCCTTCTCAGGGATTCCTGGCTACACCTTC.

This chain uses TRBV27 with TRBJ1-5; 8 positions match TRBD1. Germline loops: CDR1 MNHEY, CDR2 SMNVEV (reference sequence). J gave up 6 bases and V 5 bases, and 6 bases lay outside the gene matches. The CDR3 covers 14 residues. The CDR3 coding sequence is TGTGCCAGCAGTACGACAGGGGAGACTCAGCCCCAGCATTTT. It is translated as CASSTTGETQPQHF.